This TCR beta chain was recorded in a study of blood T cell repertoires in COVID-19. As for the study in general: Sample material is recorded as cDNA or gDNA derived from T cells, B-cell-depleted T cells, or PBMCs.

Germline V CDR1 and CDR2: MDHEN, SYDVKM. Between the trimmed V and J ends, which lost 4 bases and 2 bases, there was a span of 12 bases. The CDR3 runs 14 residues. The table came from immunoSEQ multiplex PCR; TCRdb's copy has only in-frame clones and leaves some out. Altogether approximately 61,000 clones are present, approximately 86% being singletons, with the ten largest covering 18%. The chain uses TRBV28 and TRBJ2-7; possible D gene TRBD1, 6 bases. The sample was peripheral blood. This sequence originates from a woman of 80 years or more with active COVID-19. This chain's CDR3 is CASSSSGQTYEQYF. In DNA, the CDR3 is TGTGCCAGCAGTTCGTCGGGACAAACCTACGAGCAGTACTTC.